Reported below is one T cell receptor (beta chain). The target antigen is unknown. The data were obtained in a study of beta chain features in type 1 diabetes. Study-wide context: Examined across all samples were roughly 110,000,000 sorted cells.

TCRB transcripts that were expressed got sequenced, as all of the isolated RNA had been reverse transcribed. Clones were sequenced by immunoSEQ multiplex PCR, and TCRdb holds only the in-frame ones, with some missing. This sample yields about 320,000 clones, of which 12% to 15% are seen a single time; over 5.5% belongs to the top ten. Study outcomes and limitations: Type 1 diabetes patients showed a moderate but significant shortening of TCRB CDR3s in all four CD4+ subsets.

The authors obtained over 95% purity in all sorted populations. The V gene end was trimmed by 2 bases and the J gene end by 0 bases; junction bases not matched to a gene: 2. Germline V gene lookup returns CDR1 LGHNA and CDR2 YNFKEQ. CDR3 size: 18 residues. The V and J genes are TRBV4-2 and TRBJ2-6, with 12 bases that match TRBD2. This clonotype was sampled from a man aged 30-40 years in good health. Input material: central memory CD4+ T cells from blood. The DNA of the CDR3 is TGTGCCAGCAGCCAACTAGCGGGAGGGGCCTCTGGGGCCAACGTCCTGACTTTC. This sequence encodes CASSQLAGGASGANVLTF.